The present entry profiles one T cell receptor (beta chain) with its context. The sample originates from a study of blood T cell repertoires in COVID-19. About the research overall: Sources were T cells, B-cell-depleted T cells, or PBMCs; the material itself was cDNA or gDNA.

Profiling relied on immunoSEQ multiplex PCR, and the TCRdb table lists in-frame clones only, not all of them. Among approximately 15,000 clones listed, more than 75% were seen once. CDR1 and CDR2 from the germline V gene are LGHDT and YNNKEL (reference sequence). This CDR3 contains 15 residues. With 4 bases clipped from V and 2 bases from J, the junction kept 7 bases outside the gene matches. V gene TRBV3-1 (or the pseudogene TRBV3-2) combines with J gene TRBJ1-2; 7 nucleotides agree with TRBD1. The sample comprised peripheral blood. The sequence was collected from a man aged 55 to 70 with active COVID-19. CDR3 DNA sequence: TGTGCCAGCAGCCCCCGTAGCAGGGGGAACTATGGCTACACCTTC. As protein: CASSPRSRGNYGYTF.